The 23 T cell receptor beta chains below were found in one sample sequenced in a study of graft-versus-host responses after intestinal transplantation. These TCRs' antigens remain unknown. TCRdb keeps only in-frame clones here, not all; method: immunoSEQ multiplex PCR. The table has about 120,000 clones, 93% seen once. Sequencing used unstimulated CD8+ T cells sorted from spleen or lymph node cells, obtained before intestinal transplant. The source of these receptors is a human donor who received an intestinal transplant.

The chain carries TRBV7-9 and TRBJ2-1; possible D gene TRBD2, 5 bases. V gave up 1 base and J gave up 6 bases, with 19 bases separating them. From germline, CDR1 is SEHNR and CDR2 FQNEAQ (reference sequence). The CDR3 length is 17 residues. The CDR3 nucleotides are TGTGCCAGCAGCTTAGGGTCCCTAACATGGACTCCCAATGAGCAGTTCTTC. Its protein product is CASSLGSLTWTPNEQFF.

DNA of the CDR3: TGTGCCAGCAGCTTAACATGGGCGGGGGACCCCCTCGATACGCAGTATTTT. It specifies CASSLTWAGDPLDTQYF. The V and J genes are TRBV7-6 and TRBJ2-3, with 7 bases identical to TRBD2. CDR1 SGHVS and CDR2 FNYEAQ come from the germline V gene. Trimming removed 2 bases from V and 6 bases from J; junction bases left unmatched: 14. CDR3 size: 17 residues.

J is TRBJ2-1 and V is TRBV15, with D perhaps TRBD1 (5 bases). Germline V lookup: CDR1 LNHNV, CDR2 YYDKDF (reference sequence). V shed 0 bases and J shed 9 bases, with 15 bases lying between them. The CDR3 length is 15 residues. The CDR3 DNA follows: TGTGCCACCAGCAGAGATTTAAGGTTGCAGGGTGAGCAGTTCTTC. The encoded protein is CATSRDLRLQGEQFF.

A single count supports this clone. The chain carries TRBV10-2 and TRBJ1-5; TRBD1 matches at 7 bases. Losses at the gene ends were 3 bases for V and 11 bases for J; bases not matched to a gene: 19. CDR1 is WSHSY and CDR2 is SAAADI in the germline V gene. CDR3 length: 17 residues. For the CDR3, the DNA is TGCGCCAGCAGTGAATCGGCGGACACAGGGGTGGGGGCAGCCCAGCATTTT. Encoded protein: CASSESADTGVGAAQHF.

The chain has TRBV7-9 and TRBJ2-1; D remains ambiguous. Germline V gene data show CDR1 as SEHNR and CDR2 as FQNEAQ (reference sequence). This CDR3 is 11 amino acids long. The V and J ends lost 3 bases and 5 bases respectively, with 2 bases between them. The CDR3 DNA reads TGTGCCAGCAGCTTCAACAATGAGCAGTTCTTC. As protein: CASSFNNEQFF. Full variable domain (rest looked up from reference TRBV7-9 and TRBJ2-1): DTGVSQNPRHKITKRGQNVTFRCDPISEHNRLYWYRQTLGQGPEFLTYFQNEAQLEKSRLLSDRFSAERPKGSFSTLEIQRTEQGDSAMYLCASSFNNEQFFGPGTRLTVL.

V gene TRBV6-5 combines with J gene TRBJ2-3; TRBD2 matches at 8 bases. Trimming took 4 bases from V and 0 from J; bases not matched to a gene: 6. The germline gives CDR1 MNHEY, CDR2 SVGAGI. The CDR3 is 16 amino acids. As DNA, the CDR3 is TGTGCCAGCAGTTTAACTAGCGGCTCTAGCACAGATACGCAGTATTTT. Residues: CASSLTSGSSTDTQYF.

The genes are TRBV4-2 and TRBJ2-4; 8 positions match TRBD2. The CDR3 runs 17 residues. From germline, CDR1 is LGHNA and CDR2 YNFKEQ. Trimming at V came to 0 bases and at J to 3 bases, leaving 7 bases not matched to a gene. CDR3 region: CASSQDEAGGLKNIQYF. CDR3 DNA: TGTGCCAGCAGCCAAGATGAGGCGGGAGGCCTCAAAAACATTCAGTACTTC.

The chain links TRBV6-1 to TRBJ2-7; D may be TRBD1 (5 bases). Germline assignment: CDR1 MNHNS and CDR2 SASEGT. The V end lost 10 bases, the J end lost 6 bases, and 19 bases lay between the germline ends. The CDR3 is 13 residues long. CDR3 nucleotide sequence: TGTGCCACTAGGGTAGGGGCGGCCGTCGAGCAGTACTTC. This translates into CATRVGAAVEQYF.

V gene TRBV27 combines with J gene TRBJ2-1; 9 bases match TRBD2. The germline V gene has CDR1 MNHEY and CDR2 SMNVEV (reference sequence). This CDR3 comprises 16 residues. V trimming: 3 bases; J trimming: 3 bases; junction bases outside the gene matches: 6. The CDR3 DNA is TGTGCCAGCAGTTTCTTGGGCGGGAGGGACTACAATGAGCAGTTCTTC. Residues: CASSFLGGRDYNEQFF.

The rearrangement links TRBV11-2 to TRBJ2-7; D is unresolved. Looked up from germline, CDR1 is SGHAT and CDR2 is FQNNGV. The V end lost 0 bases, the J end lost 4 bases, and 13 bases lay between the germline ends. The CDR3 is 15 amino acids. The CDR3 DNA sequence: TGTGCCAGCAGCTTAGATTATCGGCGGCCATACGAGCAGTACTTC. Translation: CASSLDYRRPYEQYF.

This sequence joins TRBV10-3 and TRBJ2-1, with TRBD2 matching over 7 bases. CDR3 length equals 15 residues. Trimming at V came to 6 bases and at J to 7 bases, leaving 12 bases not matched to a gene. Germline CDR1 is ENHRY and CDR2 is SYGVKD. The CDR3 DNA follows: TGTGCCATCAGCGCGATGGGGACTACCCATAATGAGCAGTTCTTC. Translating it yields CAISAMGTTHNEQFF.

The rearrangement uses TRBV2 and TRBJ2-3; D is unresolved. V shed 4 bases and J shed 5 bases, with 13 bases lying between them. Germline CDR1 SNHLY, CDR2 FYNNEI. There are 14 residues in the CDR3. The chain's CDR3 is CASSGHTRKDTQYF. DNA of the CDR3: TGTGCCAGCAGTGGGCACACCCGAAAAGATACGCAGTATTTT.

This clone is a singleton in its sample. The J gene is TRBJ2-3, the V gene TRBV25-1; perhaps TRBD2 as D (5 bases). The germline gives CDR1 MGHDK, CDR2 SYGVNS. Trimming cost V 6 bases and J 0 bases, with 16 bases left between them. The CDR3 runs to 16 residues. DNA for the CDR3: TGTGCCAGCAGGGACCTTAGAAGCGGTAGCACAGATACGCAGTATTTT. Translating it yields CASRDLRSGSTDTQYF.

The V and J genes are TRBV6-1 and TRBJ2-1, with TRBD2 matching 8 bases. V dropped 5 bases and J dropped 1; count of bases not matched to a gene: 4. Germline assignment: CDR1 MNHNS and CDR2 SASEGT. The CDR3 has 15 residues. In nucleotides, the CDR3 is TGTGCCAGCAGTTTACAGCGGGGGTCCTACAATGAGCAGTTCTTC. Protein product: CASSLQRGSYNEQFF.

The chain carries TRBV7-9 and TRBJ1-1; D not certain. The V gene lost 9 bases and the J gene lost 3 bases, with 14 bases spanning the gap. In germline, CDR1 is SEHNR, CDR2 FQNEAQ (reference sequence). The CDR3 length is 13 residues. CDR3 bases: TGTGCCAGTATAATTACCCCGGACACTGAAGCTTTCTTT. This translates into CASIITPDTEAFF.

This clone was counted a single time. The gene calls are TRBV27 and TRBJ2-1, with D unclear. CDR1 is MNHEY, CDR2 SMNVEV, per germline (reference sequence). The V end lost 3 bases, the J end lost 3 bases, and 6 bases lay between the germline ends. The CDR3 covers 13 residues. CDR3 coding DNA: TGTGCCAGCAGTTTCGGTATCTACAATGAGCAGTTCTTC. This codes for CASSFGIYNEQFF.

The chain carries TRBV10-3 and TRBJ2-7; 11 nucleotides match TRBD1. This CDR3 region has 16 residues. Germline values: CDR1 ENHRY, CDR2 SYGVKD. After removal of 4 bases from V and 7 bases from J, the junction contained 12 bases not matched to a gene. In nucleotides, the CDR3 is TGTGCCATCAGTGGACCCTCGGACAGGGGGCTGGGGGAGCAGTACTTC. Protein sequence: CAISGPSDRGLGEQYF.

CDR3 coding DNA: TGTGCCAGCAGCCTGGGAGGGGCGGGCTACAATGAGCAGTTCTTC. It yields the protein CASSLGGAGYNEQFF. This sequence joins TRBV11-3 and TRBJ2-1; 7 nucleotides align to TRBD2. The V gene's germline CDR1 is SGHNT and CDR2 YENEEA. The CDR3 length is 15 residues. With V trimmed by 5 bases and J by 3 bases, 7 bases remained unmatched. Full variable domain (outside the CDR3, taken from reference TRBV11-3 and TRBJ2-1): EAGVVQSPRYKIIEKKQPVAFWCNPISGHNTLYWYLQNLGQGPELLIRYENEEAVDDSQLPKDRFSAERLKGVDSTLKIQPAELGDSAVYLCASSLGGAGYNEQFFGPGTRLTVL.

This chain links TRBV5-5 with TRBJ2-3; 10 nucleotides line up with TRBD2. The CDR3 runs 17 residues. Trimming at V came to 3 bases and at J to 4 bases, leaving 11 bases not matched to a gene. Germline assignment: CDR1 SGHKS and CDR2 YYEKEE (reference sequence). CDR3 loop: CASSWSGWLAGADTQYF. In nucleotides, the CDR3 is TGTGCCAGCAGCTGGTCAGGGTGGCTAGCGGGGGCAGATACGCAGTATTTT.

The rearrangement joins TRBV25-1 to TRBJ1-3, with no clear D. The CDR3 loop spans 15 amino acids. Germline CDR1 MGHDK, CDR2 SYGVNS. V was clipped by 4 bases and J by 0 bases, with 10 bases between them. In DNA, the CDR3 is TGTGCCAGCAGTGGGACGGATATCTCTGGAAACACCATATATTTT. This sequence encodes CASSGTDISGNTIYF.

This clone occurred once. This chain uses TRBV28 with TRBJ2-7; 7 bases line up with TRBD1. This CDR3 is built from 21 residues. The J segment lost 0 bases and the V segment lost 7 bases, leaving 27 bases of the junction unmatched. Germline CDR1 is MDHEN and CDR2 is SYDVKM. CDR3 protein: CASMGRRDTGTALSFSYEQYF. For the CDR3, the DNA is TGTGCCAGCATGGGAAGAAGGGATACCGGGACAGCCCTCTCGTTCTCCTACGAGCAGTACTTC.

CDR3: CASSKSGEPTDTQYF. The CDR3 DNA reads TGTGCCAGCAGCAAGAGTGGGGAACCCACAGATACGCAGTATTTT. The rearrangement joins TRBV9 to TRBJ2-3; D gene uncertain. V lost 4 bases, J lost 2 bases, and 14 bases lay in between. Germline lookup yields CDR1 SGDLS and CDR2 YYNGEE. The CDR3 extends over 15 amino acids.

For the CDR3, the DNA is TGTGCCAGCAGTTTTGGTCAGTCGCCCTCCTACGAGCAGTACTTC. It specifies CASSFGQSPSYEQYF. The chain has TRBV28 and TRBJ2-7; D is ambiguous. CDR1 and CDR2 (germline): MDHEN, SYDVKM. V lost 3 bases and J lost 0, with 12 bases in between. CDR3 length: 15 amino acids. The full variable domain, its missing parts supplied by reference TRBV28 and TRBJ2-7, is DVKVTQSSRYLVKRTGEKVFLECVQDMDHENMFWYRQDPGLGLRLIYFSYDVKMKEKGDIPEGYSVSREKKERFSLILESASTNQTSMYLCASSFGQSPSYEQYFGPGTRLTVT.